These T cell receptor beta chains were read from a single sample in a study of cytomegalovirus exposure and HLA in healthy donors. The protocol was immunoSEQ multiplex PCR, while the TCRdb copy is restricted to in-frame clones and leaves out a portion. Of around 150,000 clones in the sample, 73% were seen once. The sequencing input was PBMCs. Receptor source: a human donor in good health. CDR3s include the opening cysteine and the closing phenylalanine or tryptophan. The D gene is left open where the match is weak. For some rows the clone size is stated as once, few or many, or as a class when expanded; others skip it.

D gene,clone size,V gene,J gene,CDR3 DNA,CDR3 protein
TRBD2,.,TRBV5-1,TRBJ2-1,TGCGCCAGCAGCTTGGAGGAGACTAGCGGGAGGGCCGCCTACAATGAGCAGTTCTTC,CASSLEETSGRAAYNEQFF
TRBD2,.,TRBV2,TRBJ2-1,TGTGCCAGCAGTGGGGGACTAGCGGGGGGGCATGAGCAGTTCTTC,CASSGGLAGGHEQFF
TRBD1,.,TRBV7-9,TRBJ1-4,TGTGCCAGCAGCGCGGCCGGGACAGGGTTTGAAAAACTGTTTTTT,CASSAAGTGFEKLFF
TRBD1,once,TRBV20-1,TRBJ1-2,TGCAGTGCGGGACAGGGCTATGGCTACACCTTC,CSAGQGYGYTF
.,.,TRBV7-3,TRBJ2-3,TGTGCCAGCAGCCCGACGGGTACAGATACGCAGTATTTT,CASSPTGTDTQYF
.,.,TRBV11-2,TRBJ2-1,TGTGCCAGCAGAAGAGAATACGTTAGGGGTTACAATGAGCAGTTCTTC,CASRREYVRGYNEQFF
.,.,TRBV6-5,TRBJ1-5,TGTGCCAGCAGTTACGGGGGGAGCAATCAGCCCCAGCATTTT,CASSYGGSNQPQHF
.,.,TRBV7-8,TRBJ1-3,TGTGCCAGCAGCTTAGTCCGGGGAAACACCATATATTTT,CASSLVRGNTIYF
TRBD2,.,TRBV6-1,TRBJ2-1,TGTGCCAGCGTGGGTATTAGCGGGTACTACAATGAGCAGTTCTTC,CASVGISGYYNEQFF
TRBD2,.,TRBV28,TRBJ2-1,TGTGCCAGCAGTTCCCCCCTAGGCGGGAGCTACAATGAGCAGTTCTTC,CASSSPLGGSYNEQFF
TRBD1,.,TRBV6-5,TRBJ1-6,TGTGCCAGCAGTTACCTTGGACAGGGTATTAATTCACCCCTCCACTTT,CASSYLGQGINSPLHF
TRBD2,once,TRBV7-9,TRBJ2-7,TGTGCCAGCAGCTTACTAGCGGAGACCTACGAGCAGTACTTC,CASSLLAETYEQYF
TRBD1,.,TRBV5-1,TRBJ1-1,TGCGCCAGCAGCCAGGGACAGCGTGAAGCTTTCTTT,CASSQGQREAFF
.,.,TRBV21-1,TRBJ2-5,TGTGCCAGCAGCACTGGGAGTAGCGGGAAGAGAACCCAGTACTTC,CASSTGSSGKRTQYF
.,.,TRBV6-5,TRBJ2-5,TGTGCCAGCAGTTACGACTTCGGGACCCAGTACTTC,CASSYDFGTQYF
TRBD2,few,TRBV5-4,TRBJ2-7,TGTGCCAGCAGCATAAATAGCGGGATAGACGAGCAGTACTTC,CASSINSGIDEQYF
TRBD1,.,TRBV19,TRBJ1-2,TGTGCCAGTAGTATAGGGGACAGCAACTATGGCTACACCTTC,CASSIGDSNYGYTF
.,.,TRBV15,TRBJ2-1,TGTGCCACCAGCAGAGGCGGTCAGTTCTCCTACAATGAGCAGTTCTTC,CATSRGGQFSYNEQFF
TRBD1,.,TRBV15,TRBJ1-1,TGTGCCACCAGCCGTTCAGACAGGGCTTATGAAGCTTTCTTT,CATSRSDRAYEAFF
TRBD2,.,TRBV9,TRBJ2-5,TGTGCCAGCAGCGTAAGGGGGACTAGCGGGGGAACCCAGTACTTC,CASSVRGTSGGTQYF
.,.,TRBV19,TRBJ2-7,TGTGCCAGTTCTAACGCACTTACAGGGGACTTCTACGAGCAGTACTTC,CASSNALTGDFYEQYF
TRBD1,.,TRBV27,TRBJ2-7,TGTGCCAGCAGTTTACCCCGACAGGGGGGGAGCGAGCAGTACTTC,CASSLPRQGGSEQYF
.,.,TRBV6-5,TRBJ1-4,TGTGCCAGCAGTCACACAGGGTATGAAAAACTGTTTTTT,CASSHTGYEKLFF
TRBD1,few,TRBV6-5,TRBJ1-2,TGTGCCAGCAGTTTTCGGGACAGGACGAGCTACACCTTC,CASSFRDRTSYTF
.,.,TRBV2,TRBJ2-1,TGTGCCAGCATACGACTCACAGGTAGTGAGCAGTTCTTC,CASIRLTGSEQFF
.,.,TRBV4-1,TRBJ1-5,TGCGCCAGCAGCGTGCGGACTGGGAGCAATCAGCCCCAGCATTTT,CASSVRTGSNQPQHF
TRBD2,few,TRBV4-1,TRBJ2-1,TGCGCCAGCAGCCATCCTAGCGGGGTTGAGCAGTTCTTC,CASSHPSGVEQFF
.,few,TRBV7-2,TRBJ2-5,TGTGCCAGCAGCTTAGTTTTCTCGGAGACCCAGTACTTC,CASSLVFSETQYF
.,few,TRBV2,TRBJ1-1,TGTGCCACCTCGAGGGTTACTGAAGCTTTCTTT,CATSRVTEAFF
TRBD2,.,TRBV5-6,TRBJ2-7,TGTGCCAGCAGCGCGGGACTAGCGGGGATAATCTACGAGCAGTACTTC,CASSAGLAGIIYEQYF
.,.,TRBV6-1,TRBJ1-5,TGTGCCAGCAGTGACGGGGGGGACGGCCAGCCCCAGCATTTT,CASSDGGDGQPQHF
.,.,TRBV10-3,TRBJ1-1,TGTGCCATTGAAGGACAGCCGAACACTGAAGCTTTCTTT,CAIEGQPNTEAFF
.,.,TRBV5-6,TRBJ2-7,TGTGCCAGCAGCTTGACAGGGAACGAGCAGTACTTC,CASSLTGNEQYF
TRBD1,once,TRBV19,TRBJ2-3,TGTGCCAGTAGTTCGACAGGGGGCTCAGCAGATACGCAGTATTTT,CASSSTGGSADTQYF
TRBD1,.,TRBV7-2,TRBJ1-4,TGTGCCAGCAGCTTTTTTGGGGGACAGGGTAATGAAAAACTGTTTTTT,CASSFFGGQGNEKLFF
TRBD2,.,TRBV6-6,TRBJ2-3,TGTGCCAGCAGCAAAAGCGGGAGCCCTAGCACAGATACGCAGTATTTT,CASSKSGSPSTDTQYF
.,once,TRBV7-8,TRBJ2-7,TGTGCCAGCAGCTTTGACAGGGAGAGGAGGGGCGAGCAGTACTTC,CASSFDRERRGEQYF
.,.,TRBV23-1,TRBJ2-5,TGCGCCAGCAGTGGCGCGGCGGGGCAGGCCGAGACCCAGTACTTC,CASSGAAGQAETQYF
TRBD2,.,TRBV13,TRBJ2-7,TGTGCCAGCAGCCAGGGGACTAGCGGGAACGAGCAGTACTTC,CASSQGTSGNEQYF
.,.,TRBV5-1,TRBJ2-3,TGCGCCAGCAGCTTAAGCTATGTCACAGATACGCAGTATTTT,CASSLSYVTDTQYF
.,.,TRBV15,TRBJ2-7,TGTGCCACCAGCGCCGGGGTGGTGCCCAATTACGAGCAGTACTTC,CATSAGVVPNYEQYF
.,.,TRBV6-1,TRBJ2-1,TGTGCCAGCAGTGAATGGGTAGGAGGCAATGAGCAGTTCTTC,CASSEWVGGNEQFF
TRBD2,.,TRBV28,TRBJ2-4,TGTGCCAGCAGCAGAGGACTAGCGGGAGGGCGGACCAAAAACATTCAGTACTTC,CASSRGLAGGRTKNIQYF
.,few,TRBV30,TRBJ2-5,TGTGCCTGGAGTGTAGGGGCAGCCAACCAAGAGACCCAGTACTTC,CAWSVGAANQETQYF
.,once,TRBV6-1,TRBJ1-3,TGTGCCAGCAGTCCGGCGGGGGCTGGAAACACCATATATTTT,CASSPAGAGNTIYF
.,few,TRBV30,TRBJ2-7,TGTGCCTGGAGTGGGGGGGTCTACGAGCAGTACTTC,CAWSGGVYEQYF
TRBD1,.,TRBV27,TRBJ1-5,TGTGCCAGCAGCCGAGACAGGGTTTATCAGCCCCAGCATTTT,CASSRDRVYQPQHF
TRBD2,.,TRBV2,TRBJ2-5,TGTGCCAGCAGTGGGCTAGCGGACCAAGAGACCCAGTACTTC,CASSGLADQETQYF
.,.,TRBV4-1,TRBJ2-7,TGCGCCAGCAGCCAAGAAATGGCAGGGTGGTACGAGCAGTACTTC,CASSQEMAGWYEQYF